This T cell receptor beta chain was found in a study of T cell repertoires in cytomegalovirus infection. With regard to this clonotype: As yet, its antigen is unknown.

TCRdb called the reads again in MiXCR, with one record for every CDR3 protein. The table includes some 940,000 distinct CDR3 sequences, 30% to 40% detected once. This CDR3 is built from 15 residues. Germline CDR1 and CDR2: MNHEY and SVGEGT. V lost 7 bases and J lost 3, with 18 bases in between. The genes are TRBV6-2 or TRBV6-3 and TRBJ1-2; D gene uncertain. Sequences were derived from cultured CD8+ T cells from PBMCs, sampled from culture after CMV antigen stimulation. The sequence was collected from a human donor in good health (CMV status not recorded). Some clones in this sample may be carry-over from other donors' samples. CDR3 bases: TGTGCCAGCACCCGTAAGGACCGGTGGTACTATGGCTACACCTTC. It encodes CASTRKDRWYYGYTF.